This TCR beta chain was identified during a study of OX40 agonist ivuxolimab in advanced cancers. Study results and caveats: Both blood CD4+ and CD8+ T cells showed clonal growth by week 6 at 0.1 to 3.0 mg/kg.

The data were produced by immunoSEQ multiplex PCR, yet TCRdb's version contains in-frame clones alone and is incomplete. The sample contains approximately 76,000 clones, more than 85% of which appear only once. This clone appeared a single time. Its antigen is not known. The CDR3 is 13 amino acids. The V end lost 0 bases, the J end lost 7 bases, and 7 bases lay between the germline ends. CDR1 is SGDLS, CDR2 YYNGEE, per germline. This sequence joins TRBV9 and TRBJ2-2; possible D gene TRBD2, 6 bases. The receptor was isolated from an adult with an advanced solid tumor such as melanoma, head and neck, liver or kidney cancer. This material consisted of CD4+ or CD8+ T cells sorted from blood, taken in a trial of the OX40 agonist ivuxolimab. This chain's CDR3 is CASSVVSGGELFF. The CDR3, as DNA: TGTGCCAGCAGCGTAGTTAGCGGCGGGGAGCTGTTTTTT.